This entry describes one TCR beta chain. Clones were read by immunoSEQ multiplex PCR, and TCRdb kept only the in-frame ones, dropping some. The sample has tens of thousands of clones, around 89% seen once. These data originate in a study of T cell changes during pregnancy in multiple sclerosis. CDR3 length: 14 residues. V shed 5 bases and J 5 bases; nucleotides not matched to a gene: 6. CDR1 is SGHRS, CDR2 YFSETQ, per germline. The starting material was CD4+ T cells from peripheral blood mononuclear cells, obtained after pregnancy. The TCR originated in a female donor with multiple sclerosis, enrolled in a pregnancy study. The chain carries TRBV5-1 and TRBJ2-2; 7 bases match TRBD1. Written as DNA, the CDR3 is TGCGCCAGCAGTGGGGGACAGAGGACCGGGGAGCTGTTTTTT. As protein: CASSGGQRTGELFF.